One sample yielded the 9 T cell receptor beta chains listed below, sequenced in a study of graft-versus-host responses after intestinal transplantation. Here immunoSEQ multiplex PCR was the method, and the copy in TCRdb shows in-frame clones only, minus some. The data contain 3,000 to 4,000 clones, approximately 85% of them singletons. The graft tissue was processed, and this released both intraepithelial and lamina propria lymphocytes. The source was ileum tissue, collected 650 to 670 days after intestinal transplant. All receptors derive from a human patient who received an intestinal transplant, so some T cells may come from the graft donor.

This clone was counted once. This rearrangement joins TRBV19 to TRBJ2-2, with D perhaps TRBD2 (6 bases). Trimming cost V 6 bases and J 5 bases, with 19 bases left between them. From germline, CDR1 is LNHDA and CDR2 SQIVND (reference sequence). This CDR3 has 16 amino acids. The CDR3 DNA sequence: TGTGCCAGTAGGGACGGAGGGGTACGGGTAACCGGGGAGCTGTTTTTT. It specifies CASRDGGVRVTGELFF.

The chain recombines TRBV5-4 with TRBJ2-7; D might be TRBD1 (7 bases). The CDR3 is 15 residues long. The V end was cut by 9 bases, the J end by 4 bases, with 23 bases between. CDR1 is SGHNT, CDR2 YYREEE, per germline (reference sequence). CDR3 nucleotide sequence: TGTGCCACAGGGGACTGGGGTACAGGGGAGTACGAGCAGTACTTC. It is translated as CATGDWGTGEYEQYF.

The rearrangement links TRBV19 to TRBJ2-7; a weak D match, TRBD2 (6 bases). Germline CDR1 reads LNHDA; CDR2 reads SQIVND (reference sequence). The CDR3 runs to 16 residues. V was cut by 4 bases and J by 6 bases, with 22 bases left in between. The CDR3 DNA sequence: TGTGCCAGTAGTACCGATAAGATCGGGAGCCTGGGCGAGCAGTACTTC. It yields the protein CASSTDKIGSLGEQYF.

The genes are TRBV7-9 and TRBJ2-2; no clear D. V was pared by 1 base and J by 4 bases, with 13 bases between. From germline, CDR1 is SEHNR and CDR2 FQNEAQ (reference sequence). This CDR3 region has 16 residues. The CDR3 loop is CASSLGRGAGTGELFF. The CDR3 coding sequence is TGTGCCAGCAGCTTAGGACGAGGCGCAGGCACCGGGGAGCTGTTTTTT.

This chain uses TRBV7-9 with TRBJ1-2; 10 positions match TRBD1. Looked up from germline, CDR1 is SEHNR and CDR2 is FQNEAQ (reference sequence). V lost 5 bases to trimming and J lost 3 bases; unmatched junction nucleotides: 9. This CDR3 comprises 16 residues. In DNA, the CDR3 is TGTGCCAGCAGCGGGTCCCGGGACAGGGGCGACTATGGCTACACCTTC. As protein: CASSGSRDRGDYGYTF.

This sequence joins TRBV11-2 and TRBJ2-1; D might be TRBD2 (6 bases). The CDR3 runs 13 residues. CDR1 is SGHAT, CDR2 FQNNGV, per germline. Trimming cost V 2 bases and J 10 bases, with 12 bases left between them. The CDR3 loop is CASSLSGGEEQFF. In nucleotides, the CDR3 is TGTGCCAGCAGCTTATCGGGCGGGGAAGAGCAGTTCTTC.

The rearrangement joins TRBV4-2 to TRBJ1-2; D remains ambiguous. Germline CDR1 and CDR2: LGHNA and YNFKEQ. V shed 0 bases and J shed 0 bases, with 17 bases lying between them. This CDR3 contains 18 residues. Here the CDR3 DNA reads TGTGCCAGCAGCCAAGAAGGGCACCTCAGAGTGGCTAACTATGGCTACACCTTC. It is translated as CASSQEGHLRVANYGYTF.

The V call is TRBV29-1, the J call TRBJ2-7; the D gene could be TRBD1 or TRBD2 (5 bases each). Trimming pared 4 bases from V and 5 bases from J, leaving 24 bases between. Germline V gene data show CDR1 as SQVTM and CDR2 as ANQGSEA. This CDR3 spans 16 amino acids. The CDR3 loop is CSVVNTGTGPSNEQYF. The CDR3 DNA follows: TGCAGCGTTGTTAACACCGGGACCGGACCCTCTAACGAGCAGTACTTC.

This chain connects TRBV10-1 to TRBJ2-3; 9 bases line up with TRBD1. The junction had 5 bases not matched to a gene; V was cut back by 4 bases and J by 0 bases. Germline CDR1 reads WNHNN; CDR2 reads SYGVQD (reference sequence). The CDR3 length is 16 residues. CDR3 sequence: CASSGGQGSSTDTQYF. The CDR3 DNA reads TGCGCCAGCAGTGGGGGACAGGGCTCTAGCACAGATACGCAGTATTTT.